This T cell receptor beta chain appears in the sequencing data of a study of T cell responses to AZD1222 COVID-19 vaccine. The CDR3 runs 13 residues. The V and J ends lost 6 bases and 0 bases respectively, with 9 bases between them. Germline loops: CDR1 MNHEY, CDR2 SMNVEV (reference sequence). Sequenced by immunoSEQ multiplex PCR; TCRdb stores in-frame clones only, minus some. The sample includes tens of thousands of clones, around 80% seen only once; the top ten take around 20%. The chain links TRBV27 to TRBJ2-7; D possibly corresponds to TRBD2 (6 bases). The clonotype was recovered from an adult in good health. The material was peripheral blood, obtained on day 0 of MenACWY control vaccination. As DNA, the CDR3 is TGTGCCAGCAGCTCGGGAGTCTCCTACGAGCAGTACTTC. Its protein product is CASSSGVSYEQYF.